Below are 20 T cell receptor beta chains sequenced from a single sample in a study of blood T cells in healthy people across ages. A J-beta primer mix and a sample-barcoded 5' primer were used in a second PCR of about 6 to 12 cycles. TCRdb ran MiXCR on the 5' RACE reads and lists one entry per CDR3 protein. Here the sample spans more than 1.4 million distinct CDR3 sequences, approximately 42% being singletons. The sequencing input was blood. Receptors originate from a woman aged 18-29 years in good health.

The J gene is TRBJ2-5, the V gene TRBV5-1; 9 nucleotides align to TRBD1. Germline trimming cut 7 bases from V and 2 bases from J; bases unmatched to any gene: 9. The CDR3 runs 15 residues. The germline gives CDR1 SGHRS, CDR2 YFSETQ. The CDR3 protein is CASAPLGTGQETQYF. CDR3 DNA: TGCGCCAGCGCCCCCCTCGGGACAGGGCAAGAGACCCAGTACTTC.

This clonotype has just a few counts. The V and J genes are TRBV4-2 and TRBJ2-1; D tentatively reads TRBD1 or TRBD2 (5 bases each). Germline lookup yields CDR1 LGHNA and CDR2 YNFKEQ. The CDR3 sequence is 17 residues long. V lost 3 bases and J 4 bases, leaving 19 bases between the germline ends. The CDR3 nucleotides are TGTGCCAGCAGCCATGAATTTATCCCGGGACCATACAATGAGCAGTTCTTC. It is translated as CASSHEFIPGPYNEQFF.

This clonotype showed up many times. This chain links TRBV7-9 with TRBJ2-7; 12 nucleotides align to TRBD2. Germline V gene data show CDR1 as SEHNR and CDR2 as FQNEAQ (reference sequence). The V and J ends lost 5 bases and 9 bases, in that order; junction bases with no gene match: 11. This CDR3 contains 15 residues. CDR3 amino acids: CASSPHLAGGNRQYF. The CDR3 DNA reads as TGTGCCAGCAGCCCCCATCTAGCGGGAGGGAATAGGCAGTACTTC.

This clonotype turned up a few times. V and J are TRBV5-1 and TRBJ2-1, with 7 bases fitting TRBD1. The V and J ends lost 0 bases and 6 bases, in that order; junction bases with no gene match: 3. Germline-derived CDR1 and CDR2 are SGHRS and YFSETQ. The CDR3 spans 14 residues. The CDR3 reads CASSLGDSLNEQFF. The CDR3 DNA reads TGCGCCAGCAGCTTGGGGGACAGTCTCAATGAGCAGTTCTTC.

In its sample, this clonotype was seen a few times. The CDR3 sequence: CASNAATYNEQFF. DNA for the CDR3: TGCGCCAGCAATGCAGCGACATACAATGAGCAGTTCTTC. V is TRBV5-1 and J is TRBJ2-1; no definite D call. The CDR3 has 13 residues. V was clipped by 6 bases and J by 4 bases, with 11 bases between them. The germline gives CDR1 SGHRS, CDR2 YFSETQ. Full variable domain (missing parts from reference TRBV5-1 and TRBJ2-1): KAGVTQTPRYLIKTRGQQVTLSCSPISGHRSVSWYQQTPGQGLQFLFEYFSETQRNKGNFPGRFSGRQFSNSRSEMNVSTLELGDSALYLCASNAATYNEQFFGPGTRLTVL.

This chain connects TRBV4-2 to TRBJ2-1; 10 positions match TRBD2. The germline V gene encodes CDR1 LGHNA and CDR2 YNFKEQ. V lost 0 bases and J lost 8; bases outside the gene matches: 7. This CDR3 is 16 amino acids long. The CDR3 coding sequence is TGTGCCAGCAGCCAAGATGGGTCTAGCGGGAGCTATGAGCAGTTCTTC. Translated, it gives CASSQDGSSGSYEQFF.

The chain is built from TRBV10-3 and TRBJ2-3; a weak D match, TRBD2 (6 bases). Trimming took 6 bases from V and 4 from J, leaving 8 bases between them. The CDR3 spans 12 residues. From germline, CDR1 is ENHRY and CDR2 SYGVKD. CDR3 region: CAIRREADTQYF. The CDR3 nucleotides read TGTGCCATCAGAAGGGAGGCAGATACGCAGTATTTT.

This clonotype appeared a single time. A much larger clone is a single base away; this may be a read error. The rearrangement links TRBV4-1 to TRBJ1-2; TRBD1 might be the D (6 bases). This CDR3 comprises 15 residues. Per germline, CDR1 MGHRA and CDR2 YSYEKL. Trimming cost V 1 base and J 0 bases, with 9 bases left between them. CDR3 bases: TGCGCCAGCAGCCAAGGGACAGACTCTAACTATGGCTACACCTTC. This encodes CASSQGTDSNYGYTF.

The V call is TRBV20-1, the J call TRBJ2-7, with D perhaps TRBD1 (6 bases). CDR1 and CDR2 from the germline V gene are DFQATT and SNEGSKA (reference sequence). This CDR3 region has 14 residues. V was pared by 5 bases and J by 2 bases, with 16 bases between. CDR3 sequence (DNA): TGCAGTGCTGAACCGACAGGAGTCGCCTACGAGCAGTACTTC. As protein: CSAEPTGVAYEQYF.

The gene calls are TRBV20-1 and TRBJ1-2; D remains ambiguous. Trimming took off 6 bases at V and 7 bases at J, with 18 bases between the two ends. CDR1 and CDR2 from the germline V gene are DFQATT and SNEGSKA (reference sequence). The CDR3 is 13 amino acids. CDR3 DNA: TGCAGTGCCGCCGGGCCGCAAGGGAGTGGCTACACCTTC. Protein: CSAAGPQGSGYTF.

The chain recombines TRBV7-2 with TRBJ2-5, with TRBD2 identical over 12 bases. The germline CDR1 and CDR2 sequences are SGHTA and FQGNSA. This CDR3 region has 19 residues. With 1 base clipped from V and 5 bases from J, the junction kept 14 bases outside the gene matches. CDR3 protein: CASSLEGFVGLAGLETQYF. The CDR3 DNA is TGTGCCAGCAGCTTAGAGGGGTTTGTTGGACTAGCGGGACTCGAGACCCAGTACTTC. The full variable domain, completed using reference TRBV7-2 and TRBJ2-5, is GAGVSQSPSNKVTEKGKDVELRCDPISGHTALYWYRQSLGQGLEFLIYFQGNSAPDKSGLPSDRFSAERTGGSVSTLTIQRTQQEDSAVYLCASSLEGFVGLAGLETQYFGPGTRLLVL.

The sample holds a few counts of this clonotype. The chain is built from TRBV27 and TRBJ2-7, with no clear D. Germline lookup yields CDR1 MNHEY and CDR2 SMNVEV (reference sequence). CDR3 length equals 15 residues. V lost 0 bases and J lost 2, with 11 bases in between. The CDR3 here is CASSLSLTVTYEQYF. CDR3 in DNA: TGTGCCAGCAGTTTATCCCTGACCGTAACCTACGAGCAGTACTTC.

The chain employs TRBV4-1 and TRBJ1-5; possibly TRBD1 for D (5 bases). The CDR3 is 16 residues long. The germline V and J ends were trimmed by 0 bases and 4 bases, with 13 bases remaining between them. The germline gives CDR1 MGHRA, CDR2 YSYEKL. The CDR3 sequence is CASSQDGPGGNQPQHF. CDR3 sequence (DNA): TGCGCCAGCAGCCAAGATGGACCGGGGGGAAATCAGCCCCAGCATTTT.

The chain couples TRBV10-3 to TRBJ1-5; TRBD1 matches 8 bases. J gave up 6 bases and V 7 bases, and 8 bases lay outside the gene matches. The CDR3 totals 14 residues. Germline CDR1 is ENHRY and CDR2 is SYGVKD. The CDR3 DNA reads as TGTGCCATCAATGCAGGGGGCGGGGGTCAGCCCCAGCATTTT. Encoded protein: CAINAGGGGQPQHF.

The CDR3 sequence: CAWSSGRNTEAFF. DNA for the CDR3: TGTGCCTGGAGTAGCGGGAGAAACACTGAAGCTTTCTTT. This chain connects TRBV30 to TRBJ1-1; D is unclear. V was pared by 2 bases and J by 2 bases, with 9 bases between. This CDR3 contains 13 residues. Germline-derived CDR1 and CDR2 are GTSNPN and SVGIG (reference sequence). The full variable domain, rest sourced from reference TRBV30 and TRBJ1-1, is SQTIHQWPATLVQPVGSPLSLECTVEGTSNPNLYWYRQAAGRGLQLLFYSVGIGQISSEVPQNLSASRPQDRQFILSSKKLLLSDSGFYLCAWSSGRNTEAFFGQGTRLTVV.

The chain recombines TRBV3-1 with TRBJ1-2, with D perhaps TRBD1 (6 bases). Trimming cost V 4 bases and J 0 bases, with 18 bases left between them. Germline assignment: CDR1 LGHDT and CDR2 YNNKEL (reference sequence). This CDR3 region has 17 residues. The CDR3 DNA sequence: TGTGCCAGCAGCCCCCATGGCGGGGGCGCAACTAACTATGGCTACACCTTC. Its translation: CASSPHGGGATNYGYTF.

This clonotype came up a few times. This rearrangement joins TRBV6-4 to TRBJ2-3, with D tentatively TRBD2 (5 bases). Between the trimmed V and J ends, which lost 3 bases and 0 bases, there was a span of 13 bases. The germline gives CDR1 MRHNA, CDR2 SNTAGT. This CDR3 has 16 residues. CDR3 sequence: CASSEEGIPSTDTQYF. In DNA, the CDR3 is TGTGCCAGCAGTGAAGAGGGAATACCTAGCACAGATACGCAGTATTTT.

This clonotype showed up just a few times. The chain recombines TRBV27 with TRBJ2-4; TRBD1 aligns across 7 bases. Germline CDR1 reads MNHEY; CDR2 reads SMNVEV (reference sequence). V was pared by 8 bases and J by 7 bases, with 11 bases of the junction left unmatched. The CDR3 sequence is 14 residues long. DNA of the CDR3: TGTGCCAGCGCTGTGCCAGGGGGAGTCAACATTCAGTACTTC. This sequence encodes CASAVPGGVNIQYF.

V gene TRBV7-9 combines with J gene TRBJ2-7; TRBD1 agrees at 7 bases. The CDR3 runs to 16 residues. V shed 3 bases and J 3 bases; nucleotides not matched to a gene: 11. Germline values: CDR1 SEHNR, CDR2 FQNEAQ (reference sequence). The CDR3 reads CASSLGSGTDFYEQYF. CDR3 sequence (DNA): TGTGCCAGCAGCTTGGGGTCCGGGACAGACTTCTACGAGCAGTACTTC.

The rearrangement links TRBV6-1 to TRBJ1-2; the D is unclear. V lost 0 bases and J 8 bases, leaving 10 bases between the germline ends. This CDR3 is built from 13 residues. Germline CDR1 and CDR2: MNHNS and SASEGT. CDR3: CASSEAGVQGYTF. The CDR3 region has the DNA TGTGCCAGCAGTGAAGCCGGGGTGCAAGGCTACACCTTC.